This T cell receptor (beta chain) appears in the sequencing data of a study of T cell repertoires in cytomegalovirus infection. Looking at the study overall: Researchers turned to recently identified HLA-C-restricted CMV epitopes as well as well-studied HLA-B-restricted ones.

With 3 bases clipped from V and 3 bases from J, the junction kept 1 base outside the gene matches. There are 14 residues in the CDR3. Regarding this clonotype: Its target is unknown.

TCRdb independently ran MiXCR on the reads; one entry per CDR3 protein. The table lists roughly 280,000 distinct CDR3 sequences, roughly 21% of them singletons. V usage is TRBV12-3 or TRBV12-4 and J usage is TRBJ2-2, with 7 bases identical to TRBD1. The clonotype comes from a human donor in good health (CMV status not recorded). Some clones in this sample may be carry-over from other donors' samples. The input for sequencing was cultured PBMCs, taken from culture after CMV antigen stimulation. The CDR3 reads CASSFGQDTGELFF. The DNA of the CDR3 is TGTGCCAGCAGTTTCGGACAGGACACCGGGGAGCTGTTTTTT.